Below are 19 T cell receptor beta chains sequenced from a single sample in a study of blood T cells in healthy people across ages. A second PCR of roughly 7 to 11 cycles used a sample-barcoded 5' primer and a J-beta primer mix. Using its own MiXCR run on the 5' RACE reads, TCRdb lists one record per CDR3 protein. The data show nearly 1 million distinct CDR3 sequences, with roughly 51% seen just once and 20% to 25% held by the top ten. What was sequenced was blood. The receptors were sampled from a woman aged 60 to 75 in good health.

The V call is TRBV20-1, the J call TRBJ1-2, with 8 bases aligning to TRBD1. The CDR3 runs to 13 residues. With V trimmed by 6 bases and J by 2 bases, 5 bases remained unmatched. Germline CDR1 and CDR2: DFQATT and SNEGSKA (reference sequence). DNA of the CDR3: TGCAGTGCCCCGAGGACAGGGAACTATGGCTACACCTTC. Protein sequence: CSAPRTGNYGYTF.

This clonotype has a single count. The J gene is TRBJ2-3, the V gene TRBV5-1, with D unclear. CDR3 length: 13 residues. The V gene lost 3 bases and the J gene lost 5 bases, with 10 bases spanning the gap. Germline V gene data show CDR1 as SGHRS and CDR2 as YFSETQ. This CDR3 reads CASSCGPQDTQYF. In DNA form, the CDR3 reads TGCGCCAGCAGCTGCGGTCCGCAAGATACGCAGTATTTT.

This rearrangement joins TRBV5-1 to TRBJ2-5; D may be TRBD2 (7 bases). The germline V and J ends were trimmed by 1 base and 5 bases, with 15 bases remaining between them. Germline V gene sequence: CDR1 SGHRS, CDR2 YFSETQ. The CDR3 loop spans 15 amino acids. CDR3 in amino acids: CASSLWIGGPETQYF. The CDR3 DNA is TGCGCCAGCAGCTTGTGGATCGGGGGGCCGGAGACCCAGTACTTC.

Remarks on this clonotype: It may be a read error: a sequence one base away is much more abundant. The V and J genes are TRBV29-1 and TRBJ2-1, with TRBD2 identical over 7 bases. In germline, CDR1 is SQVTM, CDR2 ANQGSEA. The CDR3 loop spans 11 amino acids. The CDR3 bases are TGCGGCACCGGACTAGTCTATGAGCAGTTCTTC. It specifies CGTGLVYEQFF.

The chain joins TRBV5-1 to TRBJ2-1; 7 positions agree with TRBD2. V shed 3 bases, J shed 4 bases, and the junction held 10 bases outside the gene matches. Germline loops: CDR1 SGHRS, CDR2 YFSETQ. The CDR3 is 16 residues long. The CDR3 DNA sequence: TGCGCCAGCAGCTCCCAGGCCAGCGGGAATTACAATGAGCAGTTCTTC. It encodes CASSSQASGNYNEQFF.

This clonotype was seen a handful of times. The rearrangement joins TRBV29-1 to TRBJ2-3; TRBD1 agrees at 8 bases. The CDR3 loop spans 12 amino acids. Germline CDR1 SQVTM, CDR2 ANQGSEA. The V and J ends lost 4 bases and 5 bases, in that order; junction bases with no gene match: 2. The CDR3 here is CSVVRGQDTQYF. CDR3 nucleotides: TGCAGCGTTGTCAGGGGGCAAGATACGCAGTATTTT.

V and J are TRBV6-2 or TRBV6-3 and TRBJ2-5; D tentatively fits TRBD1 or TRBD2 (5 bases each). This CDR3 is 14 amino acids long. CDR1 and CDR2 from the germline V gene are MNHEY and SVGEGT. Trimming removed 6 bases at V and 0 bases at J, with 11 bases between. The CDR3 DNA is TGTGCCAGCAGAGGGACGGGTAACCAAGAGACCCAGTACTTC. The encoded protein is CASRGTGNQETQYF.

The CDR3 loop is CASSPSGFPTDTQYF. In nucleotides, the CDR3 is TGTGCCAGCAGCCCATCAGGGTTCCCCACCGATACGCAGTATTTT. This chain joins TRBV11-1 and TRBJ2-3, with a weak D call TRBD1 (5 bases). The CDR3 is 15 residues long. The ends were cut back, 5 bases at V and 6 bases at J, with 18 bases in the middle. From germline, CDR1 is SGHAT and CDR2 FQDESV (reference sequence).

The rearrangement uses TRBV4-1 and TRBJ1-1, with D hard to call. This CDR3 contains 15 residues. V lost 2 bases and J lost 1, with 11 bases in between. Germline CDR1 reads MGHRA; CDR2 reads YSYEKL. CDR3 sequence reads: CASSQPLGRNTEAFF. The CDR3 DNA reads TGCGCCAGCAGCCAACCTTTAGGGCGGAACACTGAAGCTTTCTTT.

The chain employs TRBV20-1 and TRBJ2-1; a possible D gene is TRBD2 (6 bases). The DNA matches TRBJ2-5 better at its end, which makes the J call doubtful. Germline V CDR1 and CDR2: DFQATT, SNEGSKA (reference sequence). This CDR3 has 14 residues. Written as DNA, the CDR3 is TGCAGTGTAACGGGTAGCGGAGCCCGAGCGGCCCAGTACTTC. Residues: CSVTGSGARAAQYF.

V and J are TRBV6-4 and TRBJ2-3; the D gene could be TRBD1 or TRBD2 (6 bases each). CDR3 length: 15 residues. Germline V lookup: CDR1 MRHNA, CDR2 SNTAGT. Between the trimmed V and J ends, which lost 0 bases and 3 bases, there was a span of 10 bases. This CDR3 is CASSDSGGGTDTQYF. CDR3 nucleotide sequence: TGTGCCAGCAGTGACTCGGGGGGCGGAACAGATACGCAGTATTTT.

The gene calls are TRBV29-1 and TRBJ2-1, with D possibly being TRBD1 or TRBD2 (5 bases each). The germline CDR1 and CDR2 sequences are SQVTM and ANQGSEA. The CDR3 is 12 amino acids. V was shortened by 4 bases and J by 3 bases, with 7 bases between the two germline ends. The CDR3 coding sequence is TGCAGCGTTGGGGGGAACTACAATGAGCAGTTCTTC. As protein: CSVGGNYNEQFF.

V usage is TRBV20-1 and J usage is TRBJ1-2; weak D call: TRBD1 (6 bases). This CDR3 region has 15 residues. V was pared by 1 base and J by 6 bases, with 18 bases between. CDR1 is DFQATT, CDR2 SNEGSKA, per germline (reference sequence). CDR3 nucleotide sequence: TGCAGTGCTAGAGGGGAGAACGGGGGGCTAGATGGCTACACCTTC. It is translated as CSARGENGGLDGYTF.

Remarks on this clonotype: This could be a read error, since a much larger clone is one nucleotide away. This sequence joins TRBV29-1 and TRBJ2-3; tentative D call: TRBD2 (5 bases). From germline, CDR1 is SQVTM and CDR2 ANQGSEA. The CDR3 is 11 amino acids. The CDR3 sequence is CSVAGTDTRYF. DNA of the CDR3: TGCAGCGTGGCGGGTACAGATACGCGGTATTTT.

This clonotype was detected a few times. V gene TRBV15 combines with J gene TRBJ2-3; D gene unclear. The CDR3 is 12 residues long. Trimming removed 7 bases from V and 1 base from J, with 6 bases in between. Germline values: CDR1 LNHNV, CDR2 YYDKDF (reference sequence). CDR3 sequence: CATNSGTDTQYF. CDR3 coding DNA: TGTGCCACCAACTCTGGCACAGATACGCAGTATTTT.

The rearrangement joins TRBV10-3 to TRBJ2-1; D possibly matches TRBD1 or TRBD2 (5 bases each). Germline loops: CDR1 ENHRY, CDR2 SYGVKD. The CDR3 loop spans 16 amino acids. Trimming took off 0 bases at V and 4 bases at J, with 13 bases between the two ends. CDR3 in DNA: TGTGCCATCAGTGAGTCGGGACGCCTCTCTTACAATGAGCAGTTCTTC. This gives the protein CAISESGRLSYNEQFF.

V gene TRBV3-1 combines with J gene TRBJ2-3; 9 bases are a match to TRBD2. The CDR3 totals 15 residues. Germline CDR1 and CDR2: LGHDT and YNNKEL (reference sequence). With V trimmed by 6 bases and J by 2 bases, 6 bases remained unmatched. For the CDR3, the DNA is TGTGCCAGCAGACAACTAGCGGGTCCCACAGATACGCAGTATTTT. This translates into CASRQLAGPTDTQYF.

The rearrangement links TRBV6-4 to TRBJ2-3; D remains unclear. Trimming shortened V by 3 bases and J by 10 bases, and 14 bases separated the two germline ends. The CDR3 length is 13 residues. Germline V lookup: CDR1 MRHNA, CDR2 SNTAGT. The CDR3 DNA reads as TGTGCCAGCAGTGAAGCCTACTCTGGGGCGCAGTATTTT. Protein product: CASSEAYSGAQYF.

This CDR3 reads CASSLEVDSYNEQFF. DNA of the CDR3: TGTGCCAGCAGCTTAGAGGTTGACTCCTACAATGAGCAGTTCTTC. The V gene is TRBV7-9, the J gene TRBJ2-1; D gene unclear. From germline, CDR1 is SEHNR and CDR2 FQNEAQ (reference sequence). The germline V and J ends were trimmed by 1 base and 0 bases, with 7 bases remaining between them. This CDR3 has 15 amino acids. Filled out from reference TRBV7-9 and TRBJ2-1, the complete variable domain reads DTGVSQNPRHKITKRGQNVTFRCDPISEHNRLYWYRQTLGQGPEFLTYFQNEAQLEKSRLLSDRFSAERPKGSFSTLEIQRTEQGDSAMYLCASSLEVDSYNEQFFGPGTRLTVL.